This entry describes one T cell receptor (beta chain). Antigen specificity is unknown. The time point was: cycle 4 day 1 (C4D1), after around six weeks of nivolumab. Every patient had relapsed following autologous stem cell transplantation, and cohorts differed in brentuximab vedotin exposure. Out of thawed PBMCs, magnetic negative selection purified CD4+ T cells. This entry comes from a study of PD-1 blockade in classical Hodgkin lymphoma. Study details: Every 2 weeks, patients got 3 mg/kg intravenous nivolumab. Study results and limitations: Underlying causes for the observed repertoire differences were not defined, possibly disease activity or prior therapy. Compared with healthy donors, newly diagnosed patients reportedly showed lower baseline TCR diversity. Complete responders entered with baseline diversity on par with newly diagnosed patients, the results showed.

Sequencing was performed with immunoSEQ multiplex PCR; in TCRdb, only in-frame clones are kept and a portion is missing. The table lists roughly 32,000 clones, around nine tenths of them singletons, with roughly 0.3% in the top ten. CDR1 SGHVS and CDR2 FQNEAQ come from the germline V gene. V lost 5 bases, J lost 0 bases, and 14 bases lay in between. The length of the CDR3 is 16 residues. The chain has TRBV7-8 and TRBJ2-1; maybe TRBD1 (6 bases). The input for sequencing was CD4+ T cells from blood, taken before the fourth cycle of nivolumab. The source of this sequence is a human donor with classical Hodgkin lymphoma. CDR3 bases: TGTGCCAGCAGCCCTGGACAGTTAGGCTCCTACAATGAGCAGTTCTTC. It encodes CASSPGQLGSYNEQFF.